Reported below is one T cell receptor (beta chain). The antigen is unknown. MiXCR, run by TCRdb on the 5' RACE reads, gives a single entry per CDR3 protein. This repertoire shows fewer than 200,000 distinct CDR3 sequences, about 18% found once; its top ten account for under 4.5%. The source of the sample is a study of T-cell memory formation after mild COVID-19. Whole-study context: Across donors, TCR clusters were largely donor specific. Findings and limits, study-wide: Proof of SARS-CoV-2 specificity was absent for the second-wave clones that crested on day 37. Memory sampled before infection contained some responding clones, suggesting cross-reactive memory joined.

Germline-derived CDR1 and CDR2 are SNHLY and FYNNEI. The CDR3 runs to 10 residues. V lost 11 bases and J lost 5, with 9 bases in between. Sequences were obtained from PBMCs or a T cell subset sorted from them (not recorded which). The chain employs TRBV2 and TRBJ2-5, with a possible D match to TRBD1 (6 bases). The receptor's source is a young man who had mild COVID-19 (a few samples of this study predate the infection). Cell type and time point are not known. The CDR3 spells CAGGWETQYF. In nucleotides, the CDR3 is TGTGCCGGGGGCTGGGAGACCCAGTACTTC.